This T cell receptor beta chain originates from a study of blood T cell repertoires in COVID-19. Germline V CDR1 and CDR2: LNHDA, SQIVND (reference sequence). The CDR3 is 18 amino acids. With 3 bases clipped from V and 0 bases from J, the junction kept 13 bases outside the gene matches. Generated by immunoSEQ multiplex PCR, the TCRdb table keeps only in-frame clones and is missing some. The table has approximately 240,000 clones, 80% to 85% seen once; the top ten hold less than 2.5%. The receptor was isolated from a woman aged 60-70 years with acute or convalescent COVID-19. The V and J genes are TRBV19 and TRBJ2-7, with 8 positions matching TRBD1. Sequenced input: peripheral blood. The CDR3 here is CASSMGQANRPFSYEQYF. Here the CDR3 DNA reads TGTGCCAGTAGTATGGGACAGGCGAACCGACCTTTCTCCTACGAGCAGTACTTC. Drawing the rest from reference TRBV19 and TRBJ2-7, the complete variable domain is DGGITQSPKYLFRKEGQNVTLSCEQNLNHDAMYWYRQDPGQGLRLIYYSQIVNDFQKGDIAEGYSVSREKKESFPLTVTSAQKNPTAFYLCASSMGQANRPFSYEQYFGPGTRLTVT.